Presented here are 8 T cell receptor beta chains from one specimen sequenced in a study of blood T cells in healthy people across ages. For the second PCR, which ran for about 6 to 11 cycles, a sample-barcoded 5' primer and a J-beta primer mix were used. TCRdb reanalysed the 5' RACE reads using MiXCR and keeps one entry per CDR3 protein. The table shows over 600,000 distinct CDR3 sequences, with around 20% occurring only once. The source material was blood. The receptors come from an older man in good health.

At least ten counts were recorded for this clonotype. The gene calls are TRBV6-5 and TRBJ2-5, with 8 bases identical to TRBD1. This CDR3 contains 15 residues. V trimming: 4 bases; J trimming: 5 bases; junction bases outside the gene matches: 9. CDR1 is MNHEY and CDR2 is SVGAGI in the germline V gene. This chain's CDR3 is CASSSYLDRGETQYF. CDR3 in DNA: TGTGCCAGCAGTTCGTATTTAGACAGGGGCGAGACCCAGTACTTC.

The chain has TRBV20-1 and TRBJ1-3; 7 bases are shared with TRBD1. Germline V gene data show CDR1 as DFQATT and CDR2 as SNEGSKA (reference sequence). V was clipped by 5 bases and J by 6 bases; unmatched bases: 7. This CDR3 spans 13 amino acids. CDR3 in amino acids: CSAADRAENTIYF. The CDR3, as DNA: TGCAGTGCTGCTGACAGGGCTGAAAACACCATATATTTT.

In its sample, this clonotype was seen a few times. In DNA, the CDR3 is TGTGCCAGCGGGAGCAGGGCGGAAGAGACCCAGTACTTC. Translating it yields CASGSRAEETQYF. The chain employs TRBV6-5 and TRBJ2-5; D may correspond to TRBD1 or TRBD2 (5 bases each). Trimming shortened V by 8 bases and J by 3 bases, and 13 bases separated the two germline ends. CDR3 length: 13 residues. Germline-derived CDR1 and CDR2 are MNHEY and SVGAGI.

This clonotype was counted only a few times. V and J are TRBV28 and TRBJ2-7, with TRBD1 matching 9 bases. CDR1 MDHEN and CDR2 SYDVKM come from the germline V gene. There are 16 residues in the CDR3. The junction had 6 bases not matched to a gene; V was cut back by 3 bases and J by 0 bases. CDR3 nucleotide sequence: TGTGCCAGCAGTTTCTTGGGACAGGGAAGCTCCTACGAGCAGTACTTC. Its translation is CASSFLGQGSSYEQYF.

The chain recombines TRBV2 with TRBJ2-5, with 9 bases that match TRBD1. CDR3 length: 14 amino acids. The V and J ends lost 7 bases and 3 bases, in that order; junction bases with no gene match: 6. CDR1 is SNHLY and CDR2 is FYNNEI in the germline V gene. This chain's CDR3 is CASNRDREKETQYF. CDR3 nucleotides: TGTGCCAGCAACCGGGACAGGGAAAAAGAGACCCAGTACTTC.

The chain has TRBV20-1 and TRBJ1-1, with no clear D. Trimming left V 0 bases short and J 7 bases short, with 15 bases between. The CDR3 has 14 amino acids. The V gene's germline CDR1 is DFQATT and CDR2 SNEGSKA (reference sequence). The CDR3 coding sequence is TGCAGTGCTAGAGAAGCTTCGTCAAGACATGAAGCTTTCTTT. Its translation is CSAREASSRHEAFF.

This clonotype was seen a few times. The chain is built from TRBV20-1 and TRBJ2-1; TRBD2 matches 10 bases. The CDR3 covers 14 residues. Germline-derived CDR1 and CDR2 are DFQATT and SNEGSKA (reference sequence). The V segment lost 1 base and the J segment 13 bases; nucleotides outside the gene matches: 10. In DNA, the CDR3 is TGCAGTGCTAGAGTTGCTAGCGGGAGCCCCCTTCAGTTCTTC. Translated: CSARVASGSPLQFF.

Many counts were recorded for this clonotype. V and J are TRBV28 and TRBJ2-5, with D unclear. This CDR3 comprises 13 residues. Trimming took 1 base from V and 3 from J, leaving 6 bases between them. Per germline, CDR1 MDHEN and CDR2 SYDVKM. CDR3 in DNA: TGTGCCAGCAGTTTATATCCAGAAGAGACCCAGTACTTC. This gives the protein CASSLYPEETQYF.